Following are 16 T cell receptor beta chains from one sample sequenced in a study of cytomegalovirus exposure and HLA in healthy donors. Some clones are missing from TCRdb's copy, which holds only in-frame ones; the method was immunoSEQ multiplex PCR. The table includes 85,000 to 95,000 clones, about 96% detected once. Sequences were obtained from PBMCs. All receptors derive from a man between 18 and 35 years old in good health and CMV-seronegative.

The chain joins TRBV7-9 to TRBJ1-2; 7 positions match TRBD1. CDR3 length equals 15 residues. Unmatched junction bases numbered 9, after V lost 5 bases and J lost 3 bases. The germline V gene encodes CDR1 SEHNR and CDR2 FQNEAQ (reference sequence). The CDR3 is CASSPFGGTDYGYTF. CDR3 nucleotides: TGTGCCAGCAGCCCTTTCGGTGGGACAGACTATGGCTACACCTTC.

The rearrangement joins TRBV11-2 to TRBJ2-1, with 8 positions matching TRBD1. The CDR3 runs to 18 residues. Germline V gene data show CDR1 as SGHAT and CDR2 as FQNNGV. V was clipped by 5 bases and J by 4 bases; unmatched bases: 16. The chain's CDR3 is CASSALGRGRGGYNEQFF. CDR3 DNA: TGTGCCAGCAGCGCCCTGGGCAGGGGGCGAGGGGGGTACAATGAGCAGTTCTTC.

The chain recombines TRBV14 with TRBJ2-7; TRBD1 agrees at 7 bases. The CDR3 extends over 15 amino acids. Germline values: CDR1 SGHDN, CDR2 FVKESK. V lost 3 bases, J lost 2 bases, and 7 bases stayed unmatched. The CDR3 DNA is TGTGCCAGCAGCCACCGTAAGACAGGGCCCTACGAGCAGTACGTC. Translated: CASSHRKTGPYEQYV.

The rearrangement links TRBV13 to TRBJ2-7, with TRBD1 identical over 9 bases. Germline lookup yields CDR1 PRHDT and CDR2 FYEKMQ (reference sequence). After removal of 6 bases from V and 1 base from J, the junction contained 10 bases not matched to a gene. This CDR3 is built from 16 residues. The CDR3 is CASRSQGARESYEQYF. The DNA of the CDR3 is TGTGCCAGCAGATCACAGGGGGCCAGGGAATCCTACGAGCAGTACTTC.

Only one count was recorded for this clone. V gene TRBV6-1 combines with J gene TRBJ1-1; the D is unclear. The germline V gene has CDR1 MNHNS and CDR2 SASEGT. Trimming stripped 1 base from V and 4 bases from J, with 7 bases between. CDR3 length: 13 amino acids. DNA of the CDR3: TGTGCCAGCAGTGAAGGGCGGGGCACTGAAGCTTTCTTT. It yields the protein CASSEGRGTEAFF.

This chain connects TRBV2 to TRBJ2-2; 10 bases are a match to TRBD1. V was clipped by 9 bases and J by 5 bases; unmatched bases: 9. The CDR3 consists of 15 residues. CDR1 SNHLY and CDR2 FYNNEI come from the germline V gene. The CDR3 coding sequence is TGTGCCAGTAGCCGACAGGGGGCGCGTACCGGGGAGCTGTTTTTT. Translated, it gives CASSRQGARTGELFF.

The chain employs TRBV28 and TRBJ1-1; the D is unclear. CDR3 length: 11 residues. Germline CDR1 MDHEN, CDR2 SYDVKM. V lost 6 bases and J 3 bases, leaving 5 bases between the germline ends. The CDR3 sequence is CASSYDTEAFF. The CDR3 DNA reads as TGTGCCAGCAGCTACGACACTGAAGCTTTCTTT. Full variable domain (rest looked up from reference TRBV28 and TRBJ1-1): DVKVTQSSRYLVKRTGEKVFLECVQDMDHENMFWYRQDPGLGLRLIYFSYDVKMKEKGDIPEGYSVSREKKERFSLILESASTNQTSMYLCASSYDTEAFFGQGTRLTVV.

The rearrangement links TRBV27 to TRBJ2-1, with D possibly matching TRBD2 (5 bases). The CDR3 has 14 amino acids. CDR1 and CDR2 from the germline V gene are MNHEY and SMNVEV (reference sequence). Trimming took 3 bases from V and 7 from J, leaving 13 bases between them. The DNA for the CDR3 is TGTGCCAGCAGTTTCACGGGGTCGGGGAATGAGCAGTTCTTC. The encoded protein is CASSFTGSGNEQFF.

The chain carries TRBV18 and TRBJ2-7; tentatively, D is TRBD2 (5 bases). Trimming pared 6 bases from V and 2 bases from J, leaving 14 bases between. Germline CDR1 KGHSH, CDR2 LQKENI. This CDR3 is 14 amino acids long. The CDR3 protein is CASSTGSQTYEQYF. The CDR3 DNA sequence: TGTGCCAGCTCTACGGGGTCACAGACCTACGAGCAGTACTTC.

This clone was counted once. The chain has TRBV10-3 and TRBJ1-2; the match to TRBD1 covers 7 bases. V gave up 3 bases and J gave up 3 bases; unmatched junction bases: 16. CDR1 is ENHRY, CDR2 SYGVKD, per germline. This CDR3 is built from 18 residues. The CDR3 DNA follows: TGTGCCATCAGTGACCCGAAAAGACAGGGATCGGAGGACTATGGCTACACCTTC. Protein product: CAISDPKRQGSEDYGYTF.

This chain links TRBV4-3 with TRBJ2-2; the D gene is possibly TRBD1 (5 bases). This CDR3 spans 15 amino acids. Per the germline V gene, CDR1 is LGHNA and CDR2 is YSLEER. Trimming removed 0 bases at V and 5 bases at J, with 10 bases between. Here the CDR3 reads CASSQDRASTGELFF. The CDR3 coding sequence is TGCGCCAGCAGCCAAGACAGGGCCTCTACCGGGGAGCTGTTTTTT.

This chain connects TRBV10-3 to TRBJ2-1; TRBD1 matches 10 bases. J gave up 3 bases and V 6 bases, and 8 bases lay outside the gene matches. This CDR3 contains 16 residues. Germline CDR1 and CDR2: ENHRY and SYGVKD. Written as DNA, the CDR3 is TGTGCCATCAGCCCTTCGACAGGGGGCGACTACAATGAGCAGTTCTTC. Its translation is CAISPSTGGDYNEQFF.

The chain joins TRBV28 to TRBJ2-7; 9 bases map to TRBD2. This CDR3 has 19 residues. The junction had 15 bases not matched to a gene; V was cut back by 1 base and J by 2 bases. Germline loops: CDR1 MDHEN, CDR2 SYDVKM. The CDR3 loop reads CASSLFGGPSGIQTYEQYF. The CDR3 DNA is TGTGCCAGCAGTTTATTTGGGGGACCTAGCGGGATCCAGACCTACGAGCAGTACTTC.

This sequence joins TRBV4-1 and TRBJ1-1, with TRBD1 matching over 7 bases. The ends lost 1 base at V and 3 bases at J; junction bases unmatched: 11. The CDR3 is 17 residues long. Germline V CDR1 and CDR2: MGHRA, YSYEKL. CDR3 residues: CASSQGVGGVWDTEAFF. The DNA of the CDR3 is TGCGCCAGCAGCCAAGGTGTAGGGGGCGTGTGGGACACTGAAGCTTTCTTT.

The rearrangement uses TRBV12-5 and TRBJ1-5; 7 bases agree with TRBD1. The junction had 9 bases not matched to a gene; V was cut back by 1 base and J by 6 bases. The CDR3 is 16 residues long. Per germline, CDR1 LGHNT and CDR2 FRNRAP. Written as DNA, the CDR3 is TGTGCTAGTGGTTTGGAACAGGGGTCCTTCCGTCAGCCCCAGCATTTT. The encoded protein is CASGLEQGSFRQPQHF.

This chain connects TRBV11-3 to TRBJ2-5, with 7 bases fitting TRBD1. The CDR3 runs to 14 residues. Unmatched junction bases numbered 4, after V lost 5 bases and J lost 1 base. Germline-derived CDR1 and CDR2 are SGHNT and YENEEA. The CDR3 coding sequence is TGTGCCAGCAGCGGCCGACAGGGCCAAGAGACCCAGTACTTC. The encoded protein is CASSGRQGQETQYF.